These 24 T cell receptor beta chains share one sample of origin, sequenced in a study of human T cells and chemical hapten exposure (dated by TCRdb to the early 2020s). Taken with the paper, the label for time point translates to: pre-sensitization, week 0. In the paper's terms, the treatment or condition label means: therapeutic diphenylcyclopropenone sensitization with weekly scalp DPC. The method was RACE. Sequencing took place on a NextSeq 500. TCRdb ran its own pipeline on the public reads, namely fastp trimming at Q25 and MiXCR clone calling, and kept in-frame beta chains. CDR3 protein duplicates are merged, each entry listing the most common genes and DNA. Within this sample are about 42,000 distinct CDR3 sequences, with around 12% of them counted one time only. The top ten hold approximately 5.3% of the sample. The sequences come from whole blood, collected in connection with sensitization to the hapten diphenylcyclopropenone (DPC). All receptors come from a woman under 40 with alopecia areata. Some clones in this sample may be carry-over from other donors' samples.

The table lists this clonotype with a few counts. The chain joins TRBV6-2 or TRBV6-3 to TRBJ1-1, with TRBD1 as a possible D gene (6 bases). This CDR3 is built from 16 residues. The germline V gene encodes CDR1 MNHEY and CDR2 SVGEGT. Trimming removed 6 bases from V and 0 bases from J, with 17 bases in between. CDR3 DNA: TGTGCCAGCAGCCAGACCCTGGGGGGCATGAACACTGAAGCTTTCTTT. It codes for CASSQTLGGMNTEAFF.

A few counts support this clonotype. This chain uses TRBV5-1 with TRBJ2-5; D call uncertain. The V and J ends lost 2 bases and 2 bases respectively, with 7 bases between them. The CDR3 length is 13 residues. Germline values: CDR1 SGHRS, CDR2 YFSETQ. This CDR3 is CASSFGVQETQYF. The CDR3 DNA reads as TGCGCCAGCAGCTTTGGGGTACAAGAGACCCAGTACTTC.

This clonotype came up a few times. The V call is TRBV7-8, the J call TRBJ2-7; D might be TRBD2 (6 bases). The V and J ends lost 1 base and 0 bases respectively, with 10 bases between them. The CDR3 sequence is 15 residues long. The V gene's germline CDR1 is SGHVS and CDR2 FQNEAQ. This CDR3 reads CASSLGGASSYEQYF. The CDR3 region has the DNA TGTGCCAGCAGCTTAGGCGGGGCCAGCTCCTACGAGCAGTACTTC.

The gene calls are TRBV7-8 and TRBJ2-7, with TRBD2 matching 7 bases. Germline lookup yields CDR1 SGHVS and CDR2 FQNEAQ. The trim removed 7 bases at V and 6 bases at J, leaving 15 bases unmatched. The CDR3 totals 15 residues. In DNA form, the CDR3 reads TGTGCCAGCACCTCCCCATCTCGGGAGGAGGTCGAGCAGTACTTC. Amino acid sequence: CASTSPSREEVEQYF.

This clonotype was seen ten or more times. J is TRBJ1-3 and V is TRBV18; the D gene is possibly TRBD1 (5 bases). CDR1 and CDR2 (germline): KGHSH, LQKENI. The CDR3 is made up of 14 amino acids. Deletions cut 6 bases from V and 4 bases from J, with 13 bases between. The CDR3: CASSSGTLGNTIYF. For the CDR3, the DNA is TGTGCCAGCTCGTCCGGGACTTTGGGAAACACCATATATTTT.

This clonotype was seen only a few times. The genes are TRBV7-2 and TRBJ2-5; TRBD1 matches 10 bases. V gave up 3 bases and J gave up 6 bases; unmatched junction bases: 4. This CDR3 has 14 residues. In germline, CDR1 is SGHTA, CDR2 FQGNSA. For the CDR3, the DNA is TGTGCCAGCAGCTTTCCGGGACAGGGGAAGACCCAGTACTTC. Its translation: CASSFPGQGKTQYF.

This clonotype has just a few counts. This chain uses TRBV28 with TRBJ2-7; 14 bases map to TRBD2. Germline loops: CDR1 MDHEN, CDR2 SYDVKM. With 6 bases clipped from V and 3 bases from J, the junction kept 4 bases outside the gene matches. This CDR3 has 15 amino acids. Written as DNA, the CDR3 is TGTGCCAGCAGCCCAGGGACTAGCGGGAGCTACGAGCAGTACTTC. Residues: CASSPGTSGSYEQYF.

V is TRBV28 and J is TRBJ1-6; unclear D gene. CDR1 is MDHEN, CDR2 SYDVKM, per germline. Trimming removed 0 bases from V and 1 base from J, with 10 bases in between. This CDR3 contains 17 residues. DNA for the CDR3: TGTGCCAGCAGTTTATGGGGATCGGGGTCCTATAATTCACCCCTCCACTTT. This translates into CASSLWGSGSYNSPLHF.

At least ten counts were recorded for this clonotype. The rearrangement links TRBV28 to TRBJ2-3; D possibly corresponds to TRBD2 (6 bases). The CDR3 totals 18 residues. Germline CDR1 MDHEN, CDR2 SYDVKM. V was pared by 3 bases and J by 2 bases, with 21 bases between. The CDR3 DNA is TGTGCCAGCAGTTTGAGACGATCTAGCGCAGGCCACACAGATACGCAGTATTTT. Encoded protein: CASSLRRSSAGHTDTQYF.

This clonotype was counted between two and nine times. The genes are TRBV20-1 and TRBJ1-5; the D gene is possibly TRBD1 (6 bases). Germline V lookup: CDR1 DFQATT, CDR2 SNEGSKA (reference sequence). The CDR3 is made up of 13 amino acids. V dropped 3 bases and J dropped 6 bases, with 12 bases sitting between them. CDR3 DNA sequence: TGCAGTGCTAGCGGCAGGGGTGTTCAGCCCCAGCATTTT. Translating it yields CSASGRGVQPQHF.

As DNA, the CDR3 is TGTGCCTCCAACCGCGGGGGTGTGGGCAATCAGCCCCAGCATTTT. Translation: CASNRGGVGNQPQHF. J is TRBJ1-5 and V is TRBV19; a possible D gene is TRBD1 (5 bases). The CDR3 has 15 residues. V was clipped by 11 bases and J by 2 bases, with 19 bases between them. CDR1 LNHDA and CDR2 SQIVND come from the germline V gene (reference sequence).

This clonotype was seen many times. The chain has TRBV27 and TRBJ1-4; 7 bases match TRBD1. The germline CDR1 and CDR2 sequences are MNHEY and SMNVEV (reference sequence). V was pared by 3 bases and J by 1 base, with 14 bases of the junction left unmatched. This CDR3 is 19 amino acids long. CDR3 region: CASSFSPAQGGKTNEKLFF. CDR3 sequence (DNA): TGTGCCAGCAGTTTTTCTCCTGCGCAGGGGGGGAAAACTAATGAAAAACTGTTTTTT.

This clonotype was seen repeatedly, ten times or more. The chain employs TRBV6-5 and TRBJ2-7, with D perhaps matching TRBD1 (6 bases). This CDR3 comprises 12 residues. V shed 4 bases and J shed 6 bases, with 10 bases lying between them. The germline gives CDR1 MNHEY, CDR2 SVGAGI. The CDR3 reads CASSSMTGEQYF. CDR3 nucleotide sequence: TGTGCCAGCAGTTCCATGACAGGCGAGCAGTACTTC.

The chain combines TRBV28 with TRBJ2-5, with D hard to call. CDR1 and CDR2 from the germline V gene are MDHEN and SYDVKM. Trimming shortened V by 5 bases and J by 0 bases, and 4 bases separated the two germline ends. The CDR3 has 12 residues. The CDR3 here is CASSHYQETQYF. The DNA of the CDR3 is TGTGCCAGCAGTCATTACCAAGAGACCCAGTACTTC.

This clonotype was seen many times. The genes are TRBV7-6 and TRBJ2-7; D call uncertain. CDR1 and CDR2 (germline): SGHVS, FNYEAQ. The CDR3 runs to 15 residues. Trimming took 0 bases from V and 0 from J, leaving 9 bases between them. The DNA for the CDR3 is TGTGCCAGCAGCTTAGCCCCCGGGTACTCCTACGAGCAGTACTTC. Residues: CASSLAPGYSYEQYF.

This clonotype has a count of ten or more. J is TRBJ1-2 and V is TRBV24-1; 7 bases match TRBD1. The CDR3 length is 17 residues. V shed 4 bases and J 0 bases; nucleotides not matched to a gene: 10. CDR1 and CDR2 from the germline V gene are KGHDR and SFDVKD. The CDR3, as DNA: TGTGCCACCAGTGACCAGGGCACAGGGGAAGCTAACTATGGCTACACCTTC. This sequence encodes CATSDQGTGEANYGYTF.

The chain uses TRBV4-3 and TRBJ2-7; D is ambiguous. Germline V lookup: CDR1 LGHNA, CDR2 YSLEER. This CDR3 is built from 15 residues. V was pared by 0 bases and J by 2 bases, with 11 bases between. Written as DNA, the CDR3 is TGCGCCAGCAGCCAAGATTTTCGAGACACCTACGAGCAGTACTTC. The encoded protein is CASSQDFRDTYEQYF.

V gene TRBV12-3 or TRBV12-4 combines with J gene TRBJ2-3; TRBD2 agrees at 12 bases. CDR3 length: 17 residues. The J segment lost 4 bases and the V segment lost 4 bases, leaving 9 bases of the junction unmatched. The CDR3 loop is CASSYLAGGPSADTQYF. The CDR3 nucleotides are TGTGCCAGCAGTTACCTAGCGGGAGGGCCATCTGCAGATACGCAGTATTTT.

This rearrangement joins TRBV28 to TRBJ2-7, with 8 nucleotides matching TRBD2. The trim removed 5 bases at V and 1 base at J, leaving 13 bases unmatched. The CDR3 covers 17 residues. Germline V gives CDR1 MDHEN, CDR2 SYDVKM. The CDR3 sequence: CASSIVTSEVLSYEQYF. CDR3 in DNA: TGTGCCAGCAGTATCGTGACTAGCGAAGTTCTTTCCTACGAGCAGTACTTC.

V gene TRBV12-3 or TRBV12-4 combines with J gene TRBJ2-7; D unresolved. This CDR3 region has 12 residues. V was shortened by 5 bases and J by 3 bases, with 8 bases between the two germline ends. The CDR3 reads CASSPQYYEQYF. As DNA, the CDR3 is TGTGCCAGCAGTCCCCAGTACTACGAGCAGTACTTC.

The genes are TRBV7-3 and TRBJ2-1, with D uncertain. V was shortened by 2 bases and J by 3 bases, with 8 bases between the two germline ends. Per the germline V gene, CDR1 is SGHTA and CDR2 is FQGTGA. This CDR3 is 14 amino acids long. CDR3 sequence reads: CASSLSTDYNEQFF. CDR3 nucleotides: TGTGCCAGCAGCTTATCGACGGACTACAATGAGCAGTTCTTC.

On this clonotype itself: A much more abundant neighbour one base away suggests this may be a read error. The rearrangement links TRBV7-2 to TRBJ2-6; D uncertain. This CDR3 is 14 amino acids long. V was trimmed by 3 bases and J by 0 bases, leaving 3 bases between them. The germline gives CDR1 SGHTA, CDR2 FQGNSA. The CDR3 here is CASSLDSGANVLTF. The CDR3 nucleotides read TGTGCCAGCAGCTTGGACTCTGGGGCCAACGTCCTGACTTTC.

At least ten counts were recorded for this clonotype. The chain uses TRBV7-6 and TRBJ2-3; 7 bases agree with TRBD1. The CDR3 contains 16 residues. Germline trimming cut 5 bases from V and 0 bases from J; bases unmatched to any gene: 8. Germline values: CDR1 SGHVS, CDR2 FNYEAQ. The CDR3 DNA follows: TGTGCCAGCAGCCGGCGTTGGGACAGAAGCACAGATACGCAGTATTTT. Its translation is CASSRRWDRSTDTQYF.

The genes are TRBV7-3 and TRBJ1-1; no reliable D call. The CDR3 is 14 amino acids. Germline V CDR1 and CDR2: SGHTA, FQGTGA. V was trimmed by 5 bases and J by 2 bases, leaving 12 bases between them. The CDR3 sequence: CASSSGRGNTEAFF. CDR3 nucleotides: TGTGCCAGCAGCAGCGGACGGGGAAACACTGAAGCTTTCTTT.